These 22 T cell receptor beta chains originate from one sample sequenced in a study of type 1 and type 2 diabetes patients. Genomic DNA was the PCR template. The TCR beta CDR3 region was amplified using 30 forward and 13 reverse primers. TCRdb reprocessed the multiplex PCR reads with MiXCR, giving one entry per CDR3 protein. The data show 250,000 or so distinct CDR3 sequences, around 47% seen once. What was sequenced was peripheral blood mononuclear cells (PBMCs). These receptors all come from a man aged 18 to 29 with type 2 diabetes.

This clonotype was counted between two and nine times. The rearrangement links TRBV7-8 to TRBJ2-3; 8 bases fit TRBD1. Germline CDR1 reads SGHVS; CDR2 reads FQNEAQ. The V gene end was trimmed by 1 base and the J gene end by 7 bases; junction bases not matched to a gene: 10. The CDR3 covers 16 residues. This chain's CDR3 is CASSLVDRGSSYTQYF. The CDR3 DNA is TGTGCCAGCAGCTTAGTCGACAGGGGTAGTAGCTATACGCAGTATTTT. Combining the CDR3 with reference TRBV7-8 and TRBJ2-3 gives the whole variable domain GAGVSQSPRYKVAKRGQDVALRCDPISGHVSLFWYQQALGQGPEFLTYFQNEAQLDKSGLPSDRFFAERPEGSVSTLKIQRTQQEDSAVYLCASSLVDRGSSYTQYFGPGTRLTVL.

This clonotype turned up a few times. This rearrangement joins TRBV2 to TRBJ2-7; 10 nucleotides line up with TRBD1. CDR1 and CDR2 from the germline V gene are SNHLY and FYNNEI. The CDR3 length is 15 residues. J lost 2 bases, V lost 9 bases, and 10 bases had no gene match. The chain's CDR3 is CARTSGTGDTYEQYF. The CDR3 DNA is TGTGCCAGAACATCAGGGACAGGGGACACCTACGAGCAGTACTTC. Drawing the rest from reference TRBV2 and TRBJ2-7, the complete variable domain is EPEVTQTPSHQVTQMGQEVILRCVPISNHLYFYWYRQILGQKVEFLVSFYNNEISEKSEIFDDQFSVERPDGSNFTLKIRSTKLEDSAMYFCARTSGTGDTYEQYFGPGTRLTVT.

This clonotype has ten or more counts. The J gene is TRBJ2-5, the V gene TRBV15, with D maybe TRBD2 (5 bases). V gave up 0 bases and J gave up 5 bases, with 10 bases separating them. Germline loops: CDR1 LNHNV, CDR2 YYDKDF (reference sequence). There are 14 residues in the CDR3. The CDR3 region has the DNA TGTGCCACCAGCAGAGATCGGGGTTGGGAGACCCAGTACTTC. Its protein is CATSRDRGWETQYF.

The chain carries TRBV6-5 and TRBJ2-5; 13 nucleotides agree with TRBD2. The V segment lost 5 bases and the J segment 5 bases; nucleotides outside the gene matches: 8. This CDR3 comprises 16 residues. Germline CDR1 reads MNHEY; CDR2 reads SVGAGI. CDR3 region: CASSPRTSGRGETQYF. DNA of the CDR3: TGTGCCAGCAGTCCCCGGACTAGCGGGAGAGGGGAGACCCAGTACTTC.

The rearrangement links TRBV11-3 to TRBJ1-1; D is possibly TRBD1 (6 bases). The CDR3 runs 13 residues. Germline lookup yields CDR1 SGHNT and CDR2 YENEEA. Deletions cut 2 bases from V and 6 bases from J, with 10 bases between. This CDR3 is CASSLSEGAEAFF. The CDR3 nucleotides are TGTGCCAGCAGCTTATCAGAGGGGGCTGAAGCTTTCTTT.

The rearrangement joins TRBV14 to TRBJ2-5, with 11 bases matching TRBD2. The germline V gene has CDR1 SGHDN and CDR2 FVKESK. The CDR3 contains 20 residues. J was trimmed by 5 bases and V by 2 bases; bases with no gene match: 19. CDR3 DNA: TGTGCCAGCAGCCAACCCGCTCCGGGACTAGCGGAGATAGAGTCGGAGACCCAGTACTTC. This translates into CASSQPAPGLAEIESETQYF.

This clonotype was counted only a few times. The junction departs from germline at one end; a sequencing error may be responsible. The rearrangement joins TRBV15 to TRBJ2-1, with D maybe TRBD1 (6 bases). From germline, CDR1 is LNHNV and CDR2 YYDKDF (reference sequence). CDR3 length: 12 residues. CDR3 residues: CATATPPRDKVF. CDR3 DNA: TGTGCCACCGCAACCCCACCCCGGGACAAAGTCTTC. The complete variable domain, with remaining parts taken from reference TRBV15 and TRBJ2-1, reads DAMVIQNPRYQVTQFGKPVTLSCSQTLNHNVMYWYQQKSSQAPKLLFHYYDKDFNNEADTPDNFQSRRPNTSFCFLDIRSPGLGDTAMYLCATATPPRDKVFGPGTRLTVL.

The chain recombines TRBV9 with TRBJ2-1, with D possibly TRBD2 on 6 matching bases. V dropped 6 bases and J dropped 3 bases, with 16 bases sitting between them. Germline V gene sequence: CDR1 SGDLS, CDR2 YYNGEE. The CDR3 length is 15 residues. The CDR3 region is CASNKEGQGYNEQFF. The CDR3 nucleotides are TGTGCCAGCAACAAGGAGGGCCAGGGCTACAATGAGCAGTTCTTC.

The rearrangement uses TRBV6-5 and TRBJ2-5; 10 positions match TRBD1. Germline CDR1 is MNHEY and CDR2 is SVGAGI. V shed 5 bases and J 5 bases; nucleotides not matched to a gene: 8. This CDR3 contains 15 residues. The CDR3 DNA reads TGTGCCAGCAGTGAGTCGACAGGGGGCGGGGAGACCCAGTACTTC. This gives the protein CASSESTGGGETQYF.

The gene calls are TRBV29-1 and TRBJ2-3; 8 nucleotides line up with TRBD2. With 4 bases clipped from V and 0 bases from J, the junction kept 9 bases outside the gene matches. The CDR3 runs to 16 residues. The germline V gene has CDR1 SQVTM and CDR2 ANQGSEA. The CDR3 region has the DNA TGCAGCGTTGCTGGGGCAGCGGGAGATAGCACAGATACGCAGTATTTT. It encodes CSVAGAAGDSTDTQYF.

In this sample, this clonotype turned up many times. The chain joins TRBV19 to TRBJ2-6; D may be TRBD1 (6 bases). This CDR3 spans 16 amino acids. V was cut by 5 bases and J by 3 bases, with 14 bases left in between. Per the germline V gene, CDR1 is LNHDA and CDR2 is SQIVND (reference sequence). CDR3 sequence reads: CASSWDTTFGANVLTF. The CDR3 DNA is TGTGCCAGTAGTTGGGACACAACGTTTGGGGCCAACGTCCTGACTTTC. Using reference TRBV19 and TRBJ2-6 for the parts outside the CDR3, the full variable domain is DGGITQSPKYLFRKEGQNVTLSCEQNLNHDAMYWYRQDPGQGLRLIYYSQIVNDFQKGDIAEGYSVSREKKESFPLTVTSAQKNPTAFYLCASSWDTTFGANVLTFGAGSRLTVL.

This clonotype was recorded at least ten times. The V gene is TRBV15, the J gene TRBJ1-4; no reliable D call. Trimming pared 3 bases from V and 0 bases from J, leaving 8 bases between. The CDR3 contains 15 residues. Germline CDR1 LNHNV, CDR2 YYDKDF (reference sequence). CDR3 in DNA: TGTGCCACCAGCAGTCGGCGCGCAACTAATGAAAAACTGTTTTTT. Translating gives CATSSRRATNEKLFF.

The V gene is TRBV20-1, the J gene TRBJ2-7, with 7 bases aligning to TRBD1. Germline-derived CDR1 and CDR2 are DFQATT and SNEGSKA (reference sequence). The length of the CDR3 is 12 residues. The V gene end was trimmed by 4 bases and the J gene end by 5 bases; junction bases not matched to a gene: 5. The CDR3 DNA reads TGCAGTGCTACTGACAGGGTTGACGAGCAGTACTTC. Translating gives CSATDRVDEQYF.

In regard to this clonotype: This may stem from a read error, because a much larger clone lies one nucleotide away. V gene TRBV2 combines with J gene TRBJ2-5; no firm D call. Germline values: CDR1 SNHLY, CDR2 FYNNEI. Trimming stripped 4 bases from V and 2 bases from J, with 20 bases between. This CDR3 is 17 amino acids long. This CDR3 is CASSARNTLKRQETQYF. In nucleotides, the CDR3 is TGTGCCAGCAGTGCGCGGAATACTCTCAAGAGGCAAGAGACCCAGTACTTC.

Details on this clonotype: Compared with germline, one end of the junction differs, possibly owing to a read error. The V gene is TRBV7-8, the J gene TRBJ1-1; 7 bases align to TRBD1. The CDR3 runs 15 residues. Per germline, CDR1 SGHVS and CDR2 FQNEAQ. CDR3 nucleotides: TGTGCCAGCAGCGTAGCTACAGGGGCCAACACTGAAGCTTTCTTT. It is translated as CASSVATGANTEAFF. Full variable domain (remainder filled in from reference TRBV7-8 and TRBJ1-1): GAGVSQSPRYKVAKRGQDVALRCDPISGHVSLFWYQQALGQGPEFLTYFQNEAQLDKSGLPSDRFFAERPEGSVSTLKIQRTQQEDSAVYLCASSVATGANTEAFFGQGTRLTVV.

V gene TRBV19 combines with J gene TRBJ1-3; D is uncertain. This CDR3 region has 12 residues. Deletions cut 0 bases from V and 8 bases from J, with 5 bases between. The germline CDR1 and CDR2 sequences are LNHDA and SQIVND (reference sequence). CDR3 nucleotides: TGTGCCAGTAGTATAGACCGTTACACCATATATTTT. Protein product: CASSIDRYTIYF.

This rearrangement joins TRBV28 to TRBJ1-4; the D is unclear. The V end was cut by 3 bases, the J end by 4 bases, with 6 bases between. This CDR3 contains 13 residues. Germline CDR1 MDHEN, CDR2 SYDVKM. The CDR3 reads CASSLSNNEKLFF. CDR3 coding DNA: TGTGCCAGCAGTTTGAGCAATAATGAAAAACTGTTTTTT.

The J gene is TRBJ2-6, the V gene TRBV6-2 or TRBV6-3; D not resolved. V lost 7 bases and J lost 0, with 13 bases in between. The CDR3 has 16 amino acids. Germline CDR1 reads MNHEY; CDR2 reads SVGEGT. CDR3 nucleotide sequence: TGTGCCAGCATCCGACCGACGCTCTCTGGGGCCAACGTCCTGACTTTC. Residues: CASIRPTLSGANVLTF.

This clonotype was seen many times. The rearrangement uses TRBV19 and TRBJ2-3; no clear D. The V and J ends lost 6 bases and 2 bases respectively, with 6 bases between them. CDR3 length: 12 amino acids. Germline lookup yields CDR1 LNHDA and CDR2 SQIVND (reference sequence). The CDR3 loop is CASSLNTDTQYF. The CDR3 DNA sequence: TGTGCCAGTAGCCTTAACACAGATACGCAGTATTTT. Complete variable domain (other parts from reference TRBV19 and TRBJ2-3): DGGITQSPKYLFRKEGQNVTLSCEQNLNHDAMYWYRQDPGQGLRLIYYSQIVNDFQKGDIAEGYSVSREKKESFPLTVTSAQKNPTAFYLCASSLNTDTQYFGPGTRLTVL.

This clonotype was observed a handful of times. The chain is built from TRBV4-1 and TRBJ1-6; TRBD1 might be the D (5 bases). There are 15 residues in the CDR3. The V gene's germline CDR1 is MGHRA and CDR2 YSYEKL. The ends were cut back, 2 bases at V and 6 bases at J, with 11 bases in the middle. The CDR3 DNA follows: TGCGCCAGCAGCCAAACCGACAGACCTAATTCACCCCTCCACTTT. It encodes CASSQTDRPNSPLHF.

This clonotype has a handful of counts. V usage is TRBV19 and J usage is TRBJ1-2, with 7 bases aligning to TRBD1. CDR3 length: 14 residues. The J segment lost 2 bases and the V segment lost 6 bases, leaving 6 bases of the junction unmatched. In germline, CDR1 is LNHDA, CDR2 SQIVND (reference sequence). CDR3 residues: CASSPRGQNYGYTF. The CDR3 DNA reads as TGTGCCAGTAGCCCTCGGGGACAGAACTATGGCTACACCTTC.

The rearrangement uses TRBV5-6 and TRBJ2-7; D is unresolved. The CDR3 extends over 12 amino acids. The germline gives CDR1 SGHDT, CDR2 YYEEEE. V lost 0 bases, J lost 7 bases, and 8 bases lay in between. Written as DNA, the CDR3 is TGTGCCAGCAGCTTGGCACTGTTTGAGCAGTACTTC. Its protein product is CASSLALFEQYF.